Reported below is one T cell receptor beta chain. Its antigen is not identified. This record belongs to a study of beta chain features in type 1 diabetes. Whole-study context: When patients were set against healthy donors, age, gender and cell yields were similar. Sorted cells numbering roughly 98,000,000 were examined across all samples. General study points: Across all four CD4+ subsets, people with type 1 diabetes showed modestly shorter TCRB CDR3s. Compared with healthy donors, patients appeared to share more similar naive, central memory and regulatory TCRB repertoires.

The ends were cut back, 5 bases at V and 1 base at J, with 15 bases in the middle. Germline V gene sequence: CDR1 SGHVS, CDR2 FNYEAQ. This CDR3 is 16 amino acids long. The investigators reverse transcribed all of the isolated RNA, so they sequenced expressed TCRB transcripts. Approximately 3.7 million reads per sample on average were obtained from naive, central memory and regulatory T cell samples. Produced via immunoSEQ multiplex PCR; TCRdb's table is partial and in-frame only. The sample yields around 260,000 clones, roughly 22% seen once. This sequence joins TRBV7-6 and TRBJ2-4, with D perhaps TRBD1 (6 bases). This sequence originates from a woman aged 40 to 50 with type 1 diabetes. The specimen sequenced was naive CD4+ T cells from blood. This CDR3 is CASSQLAGDAKNIQYF. The CDR3 DNA reads TGTGCCAGCAGCCAATTGGCAGGGGATGCCAAAAACATTCAGTACTTC.